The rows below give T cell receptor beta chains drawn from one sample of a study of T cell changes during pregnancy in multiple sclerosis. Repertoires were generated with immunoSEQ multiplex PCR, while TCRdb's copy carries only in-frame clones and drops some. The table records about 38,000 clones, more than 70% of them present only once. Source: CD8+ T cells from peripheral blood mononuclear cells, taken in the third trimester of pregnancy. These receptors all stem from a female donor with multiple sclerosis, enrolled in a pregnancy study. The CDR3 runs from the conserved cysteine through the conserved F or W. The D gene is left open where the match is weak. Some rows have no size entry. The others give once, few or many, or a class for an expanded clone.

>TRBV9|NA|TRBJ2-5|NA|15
CASSVGGRYQETQYF
TGTGCCAGCAGCGTAGGTGGCAGATACCAAGAGACCCAGTACTTC
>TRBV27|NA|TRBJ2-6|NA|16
CASSLDSASGANVLTF
TGTGCCAGCAGTTTGGACAGTGCCTCTGGGGCCAACGTCCTGACTTTC
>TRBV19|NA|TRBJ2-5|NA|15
CASTSLGAGPETQYF
TGTGCCAGTACCTCCCTAGGGGCAGGCCCAGAGACCCAGTACTTC
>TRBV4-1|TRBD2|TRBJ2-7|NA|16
CASSLLPGSGDHEQYF
TGCGCCAGCAGCCTCCTACCGGGTAGCGGGGACCACGAGCAGTACTTC
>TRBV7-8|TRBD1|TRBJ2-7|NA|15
CASSLSDRGTYEQYF
TGTGCCAGCAGCTTATCAGACAGGGGGACCTACGAGCAGTACTTC
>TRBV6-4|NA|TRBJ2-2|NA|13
CASSGGNTGELFF
TGTGCCAGCAGCGGGGGGAACACCGGGGAGCTGTTTTTT
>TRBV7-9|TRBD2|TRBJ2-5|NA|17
CASSLGLAGGPEETQYF
TGTGCCAGCAGCCTTGGGCTAGCGGGGGGGCCGGAGGAGACCCAGTACTTC
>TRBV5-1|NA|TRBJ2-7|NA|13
CASSQPLGGEQYF
TGCGCCAGCAGCCAGCCCCTAGGGGGCGAGCAGTACTTC
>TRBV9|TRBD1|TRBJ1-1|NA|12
CASSEGATEAFF
TGTGCCAGCAGCGAGGGGGCTACTGAAGCTTTCTTT
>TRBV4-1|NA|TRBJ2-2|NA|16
CASSPRTFRDTGELFF
TGCGCCAGCAGCCCAAGAACCTTTAGAGACACCGGGGAGCTGTTTTTT
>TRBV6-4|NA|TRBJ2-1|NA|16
CASSDSASLSYNEQFF
TGTGCCAGCAGTGACTCAGCTAGCCTCTCCTACAATGAGCAGTTCTTC
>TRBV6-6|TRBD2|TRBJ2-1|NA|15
CASRQTAGGGNEQFF
TGTGCCAGCAGACAAACGGCCGGGGGGGGCAATGAGCAGTTCTTC
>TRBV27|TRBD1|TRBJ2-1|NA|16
CASSLWLGQGVHEQFF
TGTGCCAGCAGTTTATGGCTAGGACAGGGCGTGCATGAGCAGTTCTTC
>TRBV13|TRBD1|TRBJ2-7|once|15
CASSSPGQGLDEQYF
TGTGCCAGCAGCTCACCGGGACAGGGGTTGGACGAGCAGTACTTC
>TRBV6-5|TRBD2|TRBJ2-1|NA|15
CASSYLAGAYNEQFF
TGTGCCAGCAGTTACCTAGCGGGGGCGTACAATGAGCAGTTCTTC
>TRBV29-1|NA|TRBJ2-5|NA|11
CSVESQETQYF
TGCAGCGTCGAGAGCCAAGAGACCCAGTACTTC
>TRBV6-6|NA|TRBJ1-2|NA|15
CASCWTEPWDYGYTF
TGTGCCAGCTGTTGGACAGAGCCTTGGGACTATGGCTACACCTTC
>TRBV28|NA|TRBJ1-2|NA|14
CASSLMEGFYGYTF
TGTGCCAGCAGTTTAATGGAGGGGTTCTATGGCTACACCTTC
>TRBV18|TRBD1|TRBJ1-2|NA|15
CASSPPDRELYGYTF
TGTGCCAGCTCACCTCCGGACAGGGAGTTATATGGCTACACCTTC
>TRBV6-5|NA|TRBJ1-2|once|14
CASSYSAGLYGYTF
TGTGCCAGCAGTTACTCGGCAGGGCTCTATGGCTACACCTTC
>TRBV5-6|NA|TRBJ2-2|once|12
CASSLSARELFF
TGTGCCAGCAGCTTGAGCGCGCGGGAGCTGTTTTTT
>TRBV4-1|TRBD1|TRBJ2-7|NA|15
CASSHQLRDRDEQYF
TGCGCCAGCAGCCATCAACTACGGGACAGGGACGAGCAGTACTTC
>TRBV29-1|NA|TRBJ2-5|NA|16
CSVDKKGLPSRETQYF
TGCAGCGTTGACAAGAAGGGACTCCCCTCTAGGGAGACCCAGTACTTC
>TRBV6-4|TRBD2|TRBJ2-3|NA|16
CASSDKAGGGADTQYF
TGTGCCAGCAGTGACAAAGCTGGCGGGGGAGCAGATACGCAGTATTTT
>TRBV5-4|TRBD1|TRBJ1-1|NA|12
CASSLGTDEAFF
TGTGCCAGCAGCCTCGGGACAGATGAAGCTTTCTTT
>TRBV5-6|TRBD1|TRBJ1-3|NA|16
CASSGQGITSGNTIYF
TGTGCCAGCAGTGGACAGGGAATTACCTCTGGAAACACCATATATTTT
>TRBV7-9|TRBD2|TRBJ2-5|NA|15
CASSLAVWEGETQYF
TGTGCCAGCAGCTTAGCGGTGTGGGAGGGGGAGACCCAGTACTTC
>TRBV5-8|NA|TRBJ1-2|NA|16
CASSLAQGRANYGYTF
TGTGCCAGCAGCTTGGCCCAGGGCCGAGCTAACTATGGCTACACCTTC
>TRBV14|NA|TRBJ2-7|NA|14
CASSQVGLHYEQYF
TGTGCCAGCAGCCAGGTCGGACTTCACTACGAGCAGTACTTC
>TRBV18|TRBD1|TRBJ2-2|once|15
CASSPPDRAAGELFF
TGTGCCAGCTCACCTCCGGACAGGGCCGCCGGGGAGCTGTTTTTT
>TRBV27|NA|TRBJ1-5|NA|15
CASSLGTGTNQPQHF
TGTGCCAGCAGTTTAGGAACCGGGACAAATCAGCCCCAGCATTTT
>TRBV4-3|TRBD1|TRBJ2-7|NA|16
CASSQLTGVSSYEQYF
TGCGCCAGCAGCCAACTGACAGGGGTAAGCTCCTACGAGCAGTACTTC
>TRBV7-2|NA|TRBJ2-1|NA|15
CASSLVRGGFNEQFF
TGTGCCAGCAGCTTAGTAAGGGGGGGATTCAATGAGCAGTTCTTC
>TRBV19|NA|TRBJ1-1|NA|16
CASSAPGTTMNTEAFF
TGTGCCAGTAGTGCGCCCGGGACAACGATGAACACTGAAGCTTTCTTT
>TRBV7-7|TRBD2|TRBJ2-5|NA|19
CASSLAEVSSGGPQETQYF
TGTGCTAGCAGCTTAGCAGAGGTGTCTAGCGGGGGCCCCCAAGAGACCCAGTACTTC
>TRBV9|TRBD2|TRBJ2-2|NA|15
CASTGGLAVTGELFF
TGTGCCAGCACCGGCGGACTAGCGGTCACCGGGGAGCTGTTTTTT
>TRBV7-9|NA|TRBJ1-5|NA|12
CALGNSNQPQHF
TGTGCCCTCGGGAATAGCAATCAGCCCCAGCATTTT